This T cell receptor (beta chain) was documented in a study of regulatory T cells in long-lasting Graves disease. Looking at the study overall: Antithyroid drug use was under 3 months in newly diagnosed Graves' patients.

Time point given: newly diagnosed GD, antithyroid drugs for less than 3 months. With RNA extracted from PBMCs as input, the TCR library was made. Libraries of TCR beta came from iRepertoire HTBI primers plus Arm-PCR of CDR3 regions. TCRdb passed the multiplex PCR reads through MiXCR, listing each CDR3 protein once. The sample has roughly 420,000 distinct CDR3 sequences; approximately 16% are singletons. CDR1 SGHAT and CDR2 FQNNGV come from the germline V gene. The CDR3 spans 14 residues. J was trimmed by 6 bases and V by 0 bases; bases with no gene match: 1. This clonotype was recorded at least ten times. Its antigen is unidentified. Study-level results: Between persistent patients, thousands of public clonotypes were shared, exceeding the roughly 940 shared between new patients. Favored gene segments in persistent disease were TRBV28, TRBJ1-2 and TRBJ2-5.

These data also formed part of another study, on T cells in Graves' hyperthyroidism and ophthalmopathy. That work states: Graves' hyperthyroidism was deemed stable absent ophthalmopathy progression within 18 months.

The sequenced sample was peripheral blood mononuclear cells (PBMCs), obtained at new diagnosis, from a patient treated with antithyroid drugs. This clonotype was sampled from a woman aged 25 to 45 with Graves disease. The chain combines TRBV11-2 with TRBJ1-5; TRBD1 matches at 8 bases. The CDR3 is CASSLEQGGQPQHF. CDR3 bases: TGTGCCAGCAGCTTAGAACAGGGGGGTCAGCCCCAGCATTTT.